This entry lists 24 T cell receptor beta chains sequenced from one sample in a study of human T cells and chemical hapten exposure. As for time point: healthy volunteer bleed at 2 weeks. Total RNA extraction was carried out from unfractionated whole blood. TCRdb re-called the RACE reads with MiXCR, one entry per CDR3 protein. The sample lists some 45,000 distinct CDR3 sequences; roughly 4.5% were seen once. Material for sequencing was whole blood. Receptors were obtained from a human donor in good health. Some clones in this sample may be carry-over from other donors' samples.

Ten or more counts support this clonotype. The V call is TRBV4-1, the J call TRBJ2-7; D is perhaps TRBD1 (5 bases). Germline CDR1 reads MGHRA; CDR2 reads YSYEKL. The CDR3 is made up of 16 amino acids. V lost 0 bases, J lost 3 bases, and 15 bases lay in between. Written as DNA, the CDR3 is TGCGCCAGCAGCCAAGAGCTAGGGGCGAGGAGCTACGAGCAGTACTTC. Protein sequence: CASSQELGARSYEQYF.

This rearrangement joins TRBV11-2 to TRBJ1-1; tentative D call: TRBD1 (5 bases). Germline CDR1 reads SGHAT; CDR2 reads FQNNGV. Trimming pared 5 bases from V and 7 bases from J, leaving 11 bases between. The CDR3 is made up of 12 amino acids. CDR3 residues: CASSPTTVEAFF. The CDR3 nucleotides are TGTGCCAGCAGCCCCACGACAGTTGAAGCTTTCTTT.

CDR3 in amino acids: CASSTGQVSYEQYF. The CDR3 coding sequence is TGCGCCAGCAGCACCGGACAGGTCTCCTACGAGCAGTACTTC. V usage is TRBV5-1 and J usage is TRBJ2-7; 7 positions agree with TRBD1. V shed 4 bases and J 0 bases; nucleotides not matched to a gene: 4. The CDR3 has 14 residues. CDR1 and CDR2 (germline): SGHRS, YFSETQ.

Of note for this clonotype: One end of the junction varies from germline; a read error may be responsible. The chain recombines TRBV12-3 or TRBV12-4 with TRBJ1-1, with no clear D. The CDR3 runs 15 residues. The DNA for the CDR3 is TGTGCCAGCAGTCCCCATGTGACTGAGTACACGGAAGCTTTCTTT. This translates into CASSPHVTEYTEAFF.

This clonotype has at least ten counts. The CDR3 is CASSYEEDSKAFF. In DNA, the CDR3 is TGTGCCAGCAGTTACGAAGAGGACAGCAAAGCTTTCTTT. The V call is TRBV12-3 or TRBV12-4, the J call TRBJ1-1; a weak D match, TRBD1 (6 bases). V lost 4 bases, J lost 9 bases, and 15 bases lay in between. This CDR3 has 13 amino acids.

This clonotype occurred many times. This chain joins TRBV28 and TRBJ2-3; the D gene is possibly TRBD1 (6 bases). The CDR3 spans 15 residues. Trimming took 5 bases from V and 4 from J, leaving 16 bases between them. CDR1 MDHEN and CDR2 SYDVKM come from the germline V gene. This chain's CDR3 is CASSIQGVRADTQYF. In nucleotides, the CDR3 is TGTGCCAGCAGTATACAGGGTGTGCGGGCAGATACGCAGTATTTT.

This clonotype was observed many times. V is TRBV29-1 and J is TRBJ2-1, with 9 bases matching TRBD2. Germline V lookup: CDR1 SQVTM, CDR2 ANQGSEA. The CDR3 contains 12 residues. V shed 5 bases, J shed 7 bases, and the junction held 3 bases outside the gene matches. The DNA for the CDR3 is TGCAGCGTTAAGACTAGCGGAAATGAGCAGTTCTTC. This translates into CSVKTSGNEQFF.

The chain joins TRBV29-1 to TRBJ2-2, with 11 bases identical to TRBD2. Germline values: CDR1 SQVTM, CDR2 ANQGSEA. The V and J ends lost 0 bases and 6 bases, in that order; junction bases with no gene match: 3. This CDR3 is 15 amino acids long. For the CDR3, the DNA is TGCAGCGTTGAAGATCTAGCGGGGGGAGCCGGGGAGCTGTTTTTT. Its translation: CSVEDLAGGAGELFF.

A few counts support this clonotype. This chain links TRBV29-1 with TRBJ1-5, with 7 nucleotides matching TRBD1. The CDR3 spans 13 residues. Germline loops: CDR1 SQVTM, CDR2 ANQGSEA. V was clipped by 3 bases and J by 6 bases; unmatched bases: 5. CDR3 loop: CSVDQGGGQPQHF. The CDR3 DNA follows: TGCAGCGTTGACCAGGGGGGGGGTCAGCCCCAGCATTTT.

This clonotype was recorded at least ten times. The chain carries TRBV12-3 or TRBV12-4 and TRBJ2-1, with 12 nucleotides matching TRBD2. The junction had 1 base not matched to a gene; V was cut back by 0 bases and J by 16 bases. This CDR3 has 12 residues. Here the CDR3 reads CASSLATSGSFF. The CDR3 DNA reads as TGTGCCAGCAGTTTAGCGACTAGCGGGAGTTTCTTC.

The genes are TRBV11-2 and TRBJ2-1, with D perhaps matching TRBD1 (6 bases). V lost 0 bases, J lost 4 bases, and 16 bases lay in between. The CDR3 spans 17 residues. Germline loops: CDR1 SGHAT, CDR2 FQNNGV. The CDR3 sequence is CASSLDLGHRSYNEQFF. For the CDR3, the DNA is TGTGCCAGCAGCTTAGACTTGGGACACCGGTCTTACAATGAGCAGTTCTTC.

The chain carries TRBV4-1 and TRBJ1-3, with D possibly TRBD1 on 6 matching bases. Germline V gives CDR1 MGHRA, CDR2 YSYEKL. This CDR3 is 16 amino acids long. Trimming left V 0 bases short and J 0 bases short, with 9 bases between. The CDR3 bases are TGCGCCAGCAGCCAAGATCAGGGGATCTCTGGAAACACCATATATTTT. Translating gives CASSQDQGISGNTIYF.

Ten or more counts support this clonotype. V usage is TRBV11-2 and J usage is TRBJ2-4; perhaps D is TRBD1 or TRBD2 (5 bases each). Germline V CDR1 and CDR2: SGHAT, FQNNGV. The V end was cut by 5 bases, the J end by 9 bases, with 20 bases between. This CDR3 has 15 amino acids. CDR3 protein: CASSPPGTRAGIQYF. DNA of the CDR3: TGTGCCAGCAGCCCCCCCGGGACCCGAGCCGGCATTCAGTACTTC.

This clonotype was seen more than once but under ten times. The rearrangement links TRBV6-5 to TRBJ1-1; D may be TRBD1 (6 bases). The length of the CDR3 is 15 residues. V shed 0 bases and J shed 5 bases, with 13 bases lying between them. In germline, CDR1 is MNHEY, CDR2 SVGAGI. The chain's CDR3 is CASSYSGRGRTEAFF. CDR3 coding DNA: TGTGCCAGCAGTTACTCTGGGAGGGGGAGGACTGAAGCTTTCTTT.

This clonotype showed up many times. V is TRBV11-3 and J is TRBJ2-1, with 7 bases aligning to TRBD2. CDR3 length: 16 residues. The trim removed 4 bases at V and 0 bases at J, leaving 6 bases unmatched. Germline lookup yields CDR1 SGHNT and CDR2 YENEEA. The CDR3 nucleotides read TGTGCCAGCAGCTCCTCGCGGGGGAACTCCTACAATGAGCAGTTCTTC. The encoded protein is CASSSSRGNSYNEQFF.

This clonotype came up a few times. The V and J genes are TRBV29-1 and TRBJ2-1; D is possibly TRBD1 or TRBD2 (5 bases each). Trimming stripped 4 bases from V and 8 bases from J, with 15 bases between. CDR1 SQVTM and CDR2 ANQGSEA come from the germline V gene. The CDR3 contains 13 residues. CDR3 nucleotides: TGCAGCGTTGCGCCCATGCTGGGGGATGAGCAGTTCTTC. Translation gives CSVAPMLGDEQFF.

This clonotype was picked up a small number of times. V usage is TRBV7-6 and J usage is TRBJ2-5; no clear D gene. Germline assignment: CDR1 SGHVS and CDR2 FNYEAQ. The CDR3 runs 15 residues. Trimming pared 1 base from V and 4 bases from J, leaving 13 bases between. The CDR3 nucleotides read TGTGCCAGCAGCTTAGAGGTGGGAAAGTCAGAGACCCAGTACTTC. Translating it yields CASSLEVGKSETQYF.

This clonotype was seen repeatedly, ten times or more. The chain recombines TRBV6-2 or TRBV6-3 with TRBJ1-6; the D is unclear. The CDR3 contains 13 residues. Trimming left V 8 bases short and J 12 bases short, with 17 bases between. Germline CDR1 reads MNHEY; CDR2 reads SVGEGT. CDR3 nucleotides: TGTGCCAGCCGAAACTCTCCCGGCGGACCCCTCCACTTT. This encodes CASRNSPGGPLHF.

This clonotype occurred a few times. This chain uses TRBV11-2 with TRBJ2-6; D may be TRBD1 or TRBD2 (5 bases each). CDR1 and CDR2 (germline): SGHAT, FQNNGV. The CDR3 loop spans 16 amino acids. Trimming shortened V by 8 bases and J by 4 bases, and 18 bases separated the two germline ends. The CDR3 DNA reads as TGTGCCAGCGTCCGGGACCTCGAAACCGGGGCCAACGTCCTGACTTTC. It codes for CASVRDLETGANVLTF.

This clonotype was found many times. For the CDR3, the DNA is TGTGCCAGCAGTTTCCCATTTCCTAAGAACACTGAAGCTTTCTTT. Encoded protein: CASSFPFPKNTEAFF. This chain uses TRBV28 with TRBJ1-1; unclear D gene. V was clipped by 3 bases and J by 1 base, with 12 bases between them. The CDR3 loop spans 15 amino acids. Germline V gene data show CDR1 as MDHEN and CDR2 as SYDVKM.

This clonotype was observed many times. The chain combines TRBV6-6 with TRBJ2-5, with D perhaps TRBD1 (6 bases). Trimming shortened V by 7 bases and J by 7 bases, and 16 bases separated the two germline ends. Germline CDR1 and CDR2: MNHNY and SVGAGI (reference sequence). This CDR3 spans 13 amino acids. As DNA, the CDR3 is TGTGCCAGCACCCCCAGGGGTCCCGGGACCCAGTACTTC. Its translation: CASTPRGPGTQYF.

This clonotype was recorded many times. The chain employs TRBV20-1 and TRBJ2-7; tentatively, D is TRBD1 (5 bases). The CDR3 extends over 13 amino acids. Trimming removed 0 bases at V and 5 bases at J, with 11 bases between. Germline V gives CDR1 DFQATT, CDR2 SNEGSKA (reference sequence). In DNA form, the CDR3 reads TGCAGTGCTAGAGACAGGGTATGGAACGAGCAGTACTTC. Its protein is CSARDRVWNEQYF.

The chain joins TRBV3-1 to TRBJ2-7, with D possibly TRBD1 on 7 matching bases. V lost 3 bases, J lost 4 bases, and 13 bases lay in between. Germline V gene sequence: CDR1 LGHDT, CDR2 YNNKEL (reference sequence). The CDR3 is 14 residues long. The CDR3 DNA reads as TGTGCCAGCAGCCATTCGGCAGGGGGGTACGAGCAGTACTTC. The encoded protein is CASSHSAGGYEQYF.

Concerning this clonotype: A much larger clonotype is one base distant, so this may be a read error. CDR3 amino acids: CASRPGGGVQYF. In DNA form, the CDR3 reads TGTGCCAGCAGGCCTGGAGGGGGCGTGCAGTACTTC. J is TRBJ2-7 and V is TRBV7-6; D might be TRBD1 (7 bases). Per the germline V gene, CDR1 is SGHVS and CDR2 is FNYEAQ. This CDR3 comprises 12 residues. With 6 bases removed from V and 9 bases from J, the gap between germline ends came to 15 bases.